Included here is one TCR beta chain sequence, with context. The source of the sample is a study of T cell responses to AZD1222 COVID-19 vaccine. The CDR3 has 18 residues. Germline V gene lookup returns CDR1 MGHRA and CDR2 YSYEKL. The trim removed 1 base at V and 4 bases at J, leaving 13 bases unmatched. Here immunoSEQ multiplex PCR was the method, and the copy in TCRdb shows in-frame clones only, minus some. The sample consists of roughly 150,000 clones, around 90% of them appearing once. The sample here was peripheral blood, taken 28 days after the second AZD1222 dose. The gene calls are TRBV4-1 and TRBJ2-3, with TRBD2 identical over 8 bases. The receptor was derived from an adult who received the AZD1222 COVID-19 vaccine. CDR3 sequence: CASSQGLAGMIGADTQYF. The CDR3 DNA reads TGCGCCAGCAGCCAAGGGCTAGCGGGCATGATCGGCGCAGATACGCAGTATTTT.